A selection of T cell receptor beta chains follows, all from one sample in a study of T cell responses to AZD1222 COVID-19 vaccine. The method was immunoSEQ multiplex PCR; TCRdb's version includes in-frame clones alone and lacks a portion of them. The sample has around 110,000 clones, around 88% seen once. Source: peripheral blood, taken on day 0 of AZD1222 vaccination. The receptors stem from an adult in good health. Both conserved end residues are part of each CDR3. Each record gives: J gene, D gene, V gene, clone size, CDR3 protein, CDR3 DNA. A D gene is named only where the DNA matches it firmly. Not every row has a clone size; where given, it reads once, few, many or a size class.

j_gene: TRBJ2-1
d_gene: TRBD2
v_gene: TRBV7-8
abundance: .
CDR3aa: CASSKERGAGREQFF
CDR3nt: TGTGCCAGCAGCAAAGAGCGGGGGGCAGGACGTGAGCAGTTCTTC

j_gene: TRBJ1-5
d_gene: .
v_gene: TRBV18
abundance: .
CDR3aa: CASSPGQGVRSNQPQHF
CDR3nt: TGTGCCAGCTCACCGGGACAAGGGGTGAGAAGCAATCAGCCCCAGCATTTT

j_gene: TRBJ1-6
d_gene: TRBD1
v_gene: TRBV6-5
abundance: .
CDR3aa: CASWGQGGYNSPLHF
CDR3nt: TGTGCCAGCTGGGGGCAGGGGGGCTATAATTCACCCCTCCACTTT

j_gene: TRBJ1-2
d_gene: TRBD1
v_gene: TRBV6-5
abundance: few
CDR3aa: CASSYSGTDYGYTF
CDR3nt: TGTGCCAGCAGTTACTCGGGGACAGACTATGGCTACACCTTC

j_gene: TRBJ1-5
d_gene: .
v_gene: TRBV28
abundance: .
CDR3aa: CASSSPGNPQHF
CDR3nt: TGTGCCAGCAGTTCCCCGGGTAATCCCCAGCATTTT

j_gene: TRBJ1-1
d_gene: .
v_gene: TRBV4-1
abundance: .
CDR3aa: CASSHDSRNTEAFF
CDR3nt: TGCGCCAGCAGCCATGACAGTAGAAACACTGAAGCTTTCTTT

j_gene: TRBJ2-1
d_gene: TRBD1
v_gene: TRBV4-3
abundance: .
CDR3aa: CASSQEGQGPYNEQFF
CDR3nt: TGCGCCAGCAGCCAAGAGGGACAGGGGCCTTACAATGAGCAGTTCTTC

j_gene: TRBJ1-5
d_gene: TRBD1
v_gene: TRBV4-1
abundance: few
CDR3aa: CASRAQGANQPQHF
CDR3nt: TGCGCCAGCAGGGCTCAGGGGGCAAATCAGCCCCAGCATTTT

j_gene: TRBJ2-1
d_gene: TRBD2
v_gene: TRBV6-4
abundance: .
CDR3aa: CASRRLAGGPSEQFF
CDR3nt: TGTGCCAGCAGGAGACTAGCGGGGGGGCCAAGTGAGCAGTTCTTC

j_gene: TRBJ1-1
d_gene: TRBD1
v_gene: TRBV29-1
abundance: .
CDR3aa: CRATGGGIDHEAFF
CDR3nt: TGCAGGGCTACAGGGGGGGGAATTGACCACGAAGCTTTCTTT

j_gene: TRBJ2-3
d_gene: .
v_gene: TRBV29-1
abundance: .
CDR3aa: CSVRVQGGTDTQYF
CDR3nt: TGCAGCGTCCGGGTCCAAGGAGGCACAGATACGCAGTATTTT

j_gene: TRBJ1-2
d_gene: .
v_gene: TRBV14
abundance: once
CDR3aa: CASSHLDGGYGYTF
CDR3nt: TGTGCCAGCAGCCACCTCGACGGGGGCTATGGCTACACCTTC

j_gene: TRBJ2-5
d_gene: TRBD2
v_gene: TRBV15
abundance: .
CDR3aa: CATSRTLAGVQETQYF
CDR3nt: TGTGCCACCAGCCGAACCCTAGCGGGGGTCCAAGAGACCCAGTACTTC

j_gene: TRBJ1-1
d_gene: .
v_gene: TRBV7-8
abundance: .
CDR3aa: CASSSRVNTEAFF
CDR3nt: TGTGCCAGCAGCTCCCGTGTGAACACTGAAGCTTTCTTT

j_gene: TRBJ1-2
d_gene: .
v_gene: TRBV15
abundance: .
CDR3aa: CATSRDLSINYGYTF
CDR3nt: TGTGCCACCAGCAGAGATCTGAGCATCAACTATGGCTACACCTTC

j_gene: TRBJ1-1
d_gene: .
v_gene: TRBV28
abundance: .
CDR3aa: CASSLTGAGSTEAFF
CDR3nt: TGTGCCAGCAGCCTGACAGGCGCCGGGAGCACTGAAGCTTTCTTT

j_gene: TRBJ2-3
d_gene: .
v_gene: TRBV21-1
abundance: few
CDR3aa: CASSKKPRAITDTQYF
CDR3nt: TGTGCCAGCAGCAAAAAGCCCAGAGCGATCACAGATACGCAGTATTTT

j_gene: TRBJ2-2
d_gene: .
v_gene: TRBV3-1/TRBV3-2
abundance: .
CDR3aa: CASSQEGTGELFF
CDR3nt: TGTGCCAGCAGCCAAGAGGGAACCGGGGAGCTGTTTTTT

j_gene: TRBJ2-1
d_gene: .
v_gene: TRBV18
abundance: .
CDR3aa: CASSPNNEQFF
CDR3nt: TGTGCCAGCTCACCAAACAATGAGCAGTTCTTC

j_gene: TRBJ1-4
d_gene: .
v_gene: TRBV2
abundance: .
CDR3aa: CASSGPVGEKLFF
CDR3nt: TGTGCCAGCAGTGGGCCAGTAGGGGAAAAACTGTTTTTT

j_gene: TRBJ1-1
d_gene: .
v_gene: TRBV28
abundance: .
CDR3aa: CASSPGLNTEAFF
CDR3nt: TGTGCCAGCAGTCCGGGTCTCAACACTGAAGCTTTCTTT

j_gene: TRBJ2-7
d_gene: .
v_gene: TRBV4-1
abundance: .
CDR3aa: CASSQEGRLGEQYF
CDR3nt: TGCGCCAGCAGCCAAGAGGGCCGTCTAGGTGAGCAGTACTTC

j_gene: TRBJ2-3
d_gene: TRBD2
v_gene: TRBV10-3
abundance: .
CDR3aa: CAGGDHFTDTQYF
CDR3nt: TGTGCTGGGGGGGACCACTTCACAGATACGCAGTATTTT

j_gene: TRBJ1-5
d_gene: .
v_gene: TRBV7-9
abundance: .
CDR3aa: CASSSDITEQPQHF
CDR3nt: TGTGCCAGCAGCTCTGACATTACTGAACAGCCCCAGCATTTT

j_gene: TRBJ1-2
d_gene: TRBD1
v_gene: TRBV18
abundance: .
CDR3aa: CASSPPNRDRGPTGYGYTF
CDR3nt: TGTGCCAGCTCACCGCCCAACCGGGACAGGGGCCCCACCGGCTATGGCTACACCTTC

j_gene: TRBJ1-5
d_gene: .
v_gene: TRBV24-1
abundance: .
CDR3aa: CATSDQGFTPQHF
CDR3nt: TGTGCCACCAGTGACCAGGGGTTCACGCCCCAGCATTTT

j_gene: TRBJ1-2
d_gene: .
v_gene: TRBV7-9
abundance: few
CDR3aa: CASSLMANYGYTF
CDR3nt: TGTGCCAGCAGCCTAATGGCCAACTATGGCTACACCTTC

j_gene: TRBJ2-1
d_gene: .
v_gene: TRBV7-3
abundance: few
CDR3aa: CASSLVGLAGNEQFF
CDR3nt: TGTGCCAGCAGCTTAGTAGGACTTGCCGGAAATGAGCAGTTCTTC

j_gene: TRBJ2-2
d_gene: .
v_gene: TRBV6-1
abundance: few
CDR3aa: CASSGAGPNTGELFF
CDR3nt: TGTGCCAGCAGTGGAGCGGGCCCGAACACCGGGGAGCTGTTTTTT